A single sample gave rise to the 11 T cell receptor beta chains below, sequenced in a study of cytomegalovirus exposure and HLA in healthy donors. Primers: 60 Vbeta forward and 13 Jbeta reverse. TCRdb's copy holds only in-frame clones and misses some; the assay was immunoSEQ multiplex PCR. The data show some 160,000 clones, roughly 80% seen once. The source material was PBMCs. The source is a male donor in good health and CMV-seronegative.

There are a few counts of this clone. The chain uses TRBV7-9 and TRBJ2-5, with 8 bases fitting TRBD2. The CDR3 loop spans 16 amino acids. CDR1 is SEHNR and CDR2 is FQNEAQ in the germline V gene (reference sequence). Trimming removed 1 base from V and 5 bases from J; junction bases left unmatched: 9. The CDR3 coding sequence is TGTGCCAGCAGCTTAGGTTTAGGGACTAGTTTGGAGACCCAGTACTTC. As protein: CASSLGLGTSLETQYF.

The rearrangement joins TRBV10-3 to TRBJ1-5; 10 bases match TRBD1. This CDR3 region has 14 residues. Germline V gene lookup returns CDR1 ENHRY and CDR2 SYGVKD. V trimming: 6 bases; J trimming: 4 bases; junction bases outside the gene matches: 3. CDR3 in amino acids: CAIRPGQGNQPQHF. The CDR3 DNA follows: TGTGCCATCAGGCCGGGACAGGGGAATCAGCCCCAGCATTTT.

The chain has TRBV15 and TRBJ1-3; D call uncertain. This CDR3 is built from 15 residues. Germline V lookup: CDR1 LNHNV, CDR2 YYDKDF (reference sequence). Trimming took 3 bases from V and 0 from J, leaving 9 bases between them. CDR3 nucleotide sequence: TGTGCCACCAGCAGGACCGGAGACTCTGGAAACACCATATATTTT. It codes for CATSRTGDSGNTIYF.

The J gene is TRBJ2-7, the V gene TRBV6-5; maybe TRBD1 (6 bases). This CDR3 has 14 amino acids. Germline CDR1 MNHEY, CDR2 SVGAGI. Trimming took off 6 bases at V and 0 bases at J, with 12 bases between the two ends. In DNA, the CDR3 is TGTGCCAGCAGGCCCGGACAGAGCTCCTACGAGCAGTACTTC. Protein: CASRPGQSSYEQYF.

The V gene is TRBV11-2, the J gene TRBJ1-2; D is unclear. The germline CDR1 and CDR2 sequences are SGHAT and FQNNGV. V lost 6 bases, J lost 2 bases, and 4 bases lay in between. This CDR3 contains 11 residues. In DNA, the CDR3 is TGTGCCAGCAGGGAGAACTATGGCTACACCTTC. Residues: CASRENYGYTF.

The chain carries TRBV29-1 and TRBJ1-2, with 8 bases aligning to TRBD1. The junction had 25 bases not matched to a gene; V was cut back by 4 bases and J by 3 bases. Germline V CDR1 and CDR2: SQVTM, ANQGSEA. This CDR3 is 20 amino acids long. CDR3 sequence (DNA): TGCAGCGTTGGGCCCGGACAGGGTCAATGGAGCTCCAACCGACACTATGGCTACACCTTC. Translation: CSVGPGQGQWSSNRHYGYTF.

The J gene is TRBJ2-7, the V gene TRBV6-5; 8 bases map to TRBD1. The CDR3 is 15 residues long. The trim removed 5 bases at V and 4 bases at J, leaving 10 bases unmatched. Germline assignment: CDR1 MNHEY and CDR2 SVGAGI. The CDR3 DNA sequence: TGTGCCAGCAGTCCCCGGGGCAGGGGGCATTACGAGCAGTACTTC. Amino acid sequence: CASSPRGRGHYEQYF.

J is TRBJ2-7 and V is TRBV10-3; 8 bases align to TRBD1. Unmatched junction bases numbered 13, after V lost 10 bases and J lost 5 bases. This CDR3 has 14 residues. Germline CDR1 and CDR2: ENHRY and SYGVKD. CDR3 loop: CATLSGAGGDEQYF. In DNA, the CDR3 is TGTGCCACCCTCTCCGGGGCAGGGGGCGACGAGCAGTACTTC.

The rearrangement joins TRBV6-5 to TRBJ1-6; D is possibly TRBD1 (6 bases). Germline-derived CDR1 and CDR2 are MNHEY and SVGAGI. There are 14 residues in the CDR3. Trimming shortened V by 2 bases and J by 8 bases, and 10 bases separated the two germline ends. The CDR3 loop is CASSYRQDDSPLHF. The CDR3 region has the DNA TGTGCCAGCAGTTACAGACAGGATGATTCACCCCTCCACTTT.

This chain connects TRBV11-3 to TRBJ2-2, with 7 bases aligning to TRBD1. The CDR3 covers 15 residues. Germline V gives CDR1 SGHNT, CDR2 YENEEA. Losses at the gene ends were 4 bases for V and 0 bases for J; bases not matched to a gene: 2. The DNA for the CDR3 is TGTGCCAGCAGCTCCGGGACAGCGAACACCGGGGAGCTGTTTTTT. It is translated as CASSSGTANTGELFF.

This sequence joins TRBV25-1 and TRBJ1-1, with 9 bases matching TRBD1. Germline CDR1 and CDR2: MGHDK and SYGVNS. The CDR3 is made up of 14 amino acids. V shed 4 bases and J 5 bases; nucleotides not matched to a gene: 5. This CDR3 is CASSGTGTGTEAFF. In nucleotides, the CDR3 is TGTGCCAGCAGTGGAACCGGGACAGGGACTGAAGCTTTCTTT.